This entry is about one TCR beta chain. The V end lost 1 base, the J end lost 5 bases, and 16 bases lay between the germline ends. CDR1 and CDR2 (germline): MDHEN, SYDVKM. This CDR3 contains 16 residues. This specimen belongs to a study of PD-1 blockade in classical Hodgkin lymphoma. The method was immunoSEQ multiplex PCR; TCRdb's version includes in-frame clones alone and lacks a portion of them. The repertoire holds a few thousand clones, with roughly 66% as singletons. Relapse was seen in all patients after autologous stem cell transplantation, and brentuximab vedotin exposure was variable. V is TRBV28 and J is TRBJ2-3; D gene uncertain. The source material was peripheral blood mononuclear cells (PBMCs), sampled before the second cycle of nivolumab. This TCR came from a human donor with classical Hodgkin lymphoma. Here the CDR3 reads CASSLLELSFQDTQYF. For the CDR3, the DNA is TGTGCCAGCAGTTTATTGGAACTAAGCTTTCAAGATACGCAGTATTTT.